The 24 T cell receptor beta chains given below trace back to one sample, sequenced in a study of T cell responses to AZD1222 COVID-19 vaccine. Some clones are missing from TCRdb's copy, which holds only in-frame ones; the method was immunoSEQ multiplex PCR. Here the sample spans about 150,000 clones, over 80% being singletons. Material: peripheral blood, obtained 28 days after the second AZD1222 dose. All receptors come from an adult who received the AZD1222 COVID-19 vaccine.

This chain uses TRBV7-8 with TRBJ2-1; 10 nucleotides match TRBD2. The CDR3 totals 16 residues. CDR1 and CDR2 (germline): SGHVS, FQNEAQ. The trim removed 4 bases at V and 2 bases at J, leaving 5 bases unmatched. The CDR3 region is CASSSGSGRAYNEQFF. CDR3 coding DNA: TGTGCCAGCAGCTCCGGAAGCGGGAGGGCCTACAATGAGCAGTTCTTC.

The chain joins TRBV28 to TRBJ1-6, with 9 bases fitting TRBD1. CDR3 size: 15 residues. Per the germline V gene, CDR1 is MDHEN and CDR2 is SYDVKM. V shed 3 bases, J shed 10 bases, and the junction held 7 bases outside the gene matches. The CDR3 DNA sequence: TGTGCCAGCAGTTTTCTTAGGGACAGGGTGTCACCCCTCCACTTT. Amino acids: CASSFLRDRVSPLHF.

The rearrangement uses TRBV12-3 or TRBV12-4 and TRBJ1-2; the match to TRBD1 covers 7 bases. The CDR3 is 13 residues long. Trimming at V came to 6 bases and at J to 4 bases, leaving 5 bases not matched to a gene. This CDR3 reads CASSAGTAYGYTF. The CDR3 DNA follows: TGTGCCAGCAGCGCTGGGACAGCCTATGGCTACACCTTC.

Regarding this clone: The junction departs from the called germline gene at one end, perhaps through a read error. The J gene is TRBJ1-2, the V gene TRBV30; 7 bases agree with TRBD1. The CDR3 is 13 residues long. The germline V gene has CDR1 GTSNPN and CDR2 SVGIG (reference sequence). DNA of the CDR3: TGTGCCTGGACCCTCCGGGACAGCGCCAGCCCCCGCTTC. Amino acid sequence: CAWTLRDSASPRF. The variable domain in full, with the rest retrieved from reference TRBV30 and TRBJ1-2, is SQTIHQWPATLVQPVGSPLSLECTVEGTSNPNLYWYRQAAGRGLQLLFYSVGIGQISSEVPQNLSASRPQDRQFILSSKKLLLSDSGFYLCAWTLRDSASPRFGSGTRLTVV.

The chain couples TRBV6-5 to TRBJ2-1; D gene ambiguous. The CDR3 has 12 residues. Trimming left V 8 bases short and J 6 bases short, with 11 bases between. In germline, CDR1 is MNHEY, CDR2 SVGAGI. The CDR3 loop is CASSLGGNEQFF. The CDR3 DNA reads as TGTGCCAGCTCCCTCGGTGGCAATGAGCAGTTCTTC.

CDR3 in DNA: TGTGCCAGCACCCCCCAGTGGAGTAGTCCCGGTGAGCAGTTCTTC. Translation gives CASTPQWSSPGEQFF. The chain uses TRBV7-2 and TRBJ2-1; D unclear. Deletions cut 7 bases from V and 9 bases from J, with 22 bases between. Germline CDR1 is SGHTA and CDR2 is FQGNSA. This CDR3 is built from 15 residues.

The rearrangement joins TRBV6-5 to TRBJ2-1, with D possibly matching TRBD2 (6 bases). V lost 6 bases and J 11 bases, leaving 14 bases between the germline ends. Germline assignment: CDR1 MNHEY and CDR2 SVGAGI. The CDR3 spans 12 residues. As DNA, the CDR3 is TGTGCCAGCAGCCCCCGGGCGGGGAAGCAGTTCTTC. This codes for CASSPRAGKQFF.

The gene calls are TRBV5-1 and TRBJ2-2, with unresolved D. Germline lookup yields CDR1 SGHRS and CDR2 YFSETQ. This CDR3 has 16 residues. V shed 4 bases and J shed 0 bases, with 13 bases lying between them. The CDR3 loop reads CASSPPFPANTGELFF. The CDR3 nucleotides read TGCGCCAGCAGCCCCCCGTTTCCCGCGAACACCGGGGAGCTGTTTTTT.

The chain employs TRBV29-1 and TRBJ2-2, with TRBD2 matching 7 bases. Germline CDR1 reads SQVTM; CDR2 reads ANQGSEA. This CDR3 has 15 amino acids. J gave up 1 base and V 7 bases, and 9 bases lay outside the gene matches. The CDR3 nucleotides are TGCAGCGGGGGGAGGGGCAGTGGGAACACCGGGGAGCTGTTTTTT. This encodes CSGGRGSGNTGELFF.

This chain links TRBV7-9 with TRBJ1-4; D not resolved. The CDR3 contains 12 residues. Trimming removed 3 bases at V and 8 bases at J, with 7 bases between. Germline assignment: CDR1 SEHNR and CDR2 FQNEAQ (reference sequence). The CDR3 DNA reads TGTGCCAGCAGCTTGACGCAGGAAAAACTGTTTTTT. Encoded protein: CASSLTQEKLFF.

The CDR3 DNA reads as TGTGCCTGGAGCTTGCCTGGGACAGGCAATTCACCCCTCCACTTT. Translation gives CAWSLPGTGNSPLHF. The chain couples TRBV30 to TRBJ1-6, with TRBD1 matching over 8 bases. This CDR3 has 15 amino acids. The germline gives CDR1 GTSNPN, CDR2 SVGIG (reference sequence). J gave up 7 bases and V 3 bases, and 8 bases lay outside the gene matches.

The J gene is TRBJ2-3, the V gene TRBV5-1; TRBD2 is a possible D gene (6 bases). Trimming left V 0 bases short and J 4 bases short, with 18 bases between. This CDR3 has 17 residues. CDR1 is SGHRS, CDR2 YFSETQ, per germline. CDR3 sequence (DNA): TGCGCCAGCAGCTTGGGCAGGTGGGAGAGGAGGGCAGATACGCAGTATTTT. It yields the protein CASSLGRWERRADTQYF.

In its sample, this clone was seen a few times. The V gene is TRBV18, the J gene TRBJ2-7; 10 bases map to TRBD1. The CDR3 length is 17 residues. V shed 2 bases and J 3 bases; nucleotides not matched to a gene: 10. Germline lookup yields CDR1 KGHSH and CDR2 LQKENI. In DNA, the CDR3 is TGTGCCAGCTCACCAAAAGGATGGACAGGGGGATACTACGAGCAGTACTTC. It specifies CASSPKGWTGGYYEQYF.

The chain recombines TRBV7-2 with TRBJ1-5, with 8 positions matching TRBD1. The CDR3 length is 16 residues. Unmatched junction bases numbered 6, after V lost 5 bases and J lost 0 bases. Germline values: CDR1 SGHTA, CDR2 FQGNSA. CDR3 protein: CASSAAGTGSNQPQHF. The CDR3 region has the DNA TGTGCCAGCAGCGCGGCCGGGACAGGTAGCAATCAGCCCCAGCATTTT.

In nucleotides, the CDR3 is TGTGCCAGCTCACCACAATCGACAGGCCTGGGTCACGAGCAGTACTTC. Translating gives CASSPQSTGLGHEQYF. V usage is TRBV18 and J usage is TRBJ2-7, with TRBD1 as a possible D gene (6 bases). This CDR3 region has 16 residues. CDR1 and CDR2 (germline): KGHSH, LQKENI. Deletions cut 1 base from V and 5 bases from J, with 18 bases between.

V gene TRBV24-1 combines with J gene TRBJ2-1; perhaps D is TRBD1 or TRBD2 (5 bases each). The CDR3 spans 17 residues. V was trimmed by 1 base and J by 1 base, leaving 13 bases between them. Germline CDR1 reads KGHDR; CDR2 reads SFDVKD. The CDR3 DNA sequence: TGTGCCACCAGTGATTTTAGAGGGACGGCTTCCTACAATGAGCAGTTCTTC. Its translation: CATSDFRGTASYNEQFF.

This sequence joins TRBV4-1 and TRBJ1-6; perhaps TRBD1 as D (5 bases). The germline V gene encodes CDR1 MGHRA and CDR2 YSYEKL. The CDR3 extends over 15 amino acids. The ends were cut back, 4 bases at V and 5 bases at J, with 12 bases in the middle. This CDR3 reads CASSRGDSDNSPLHF. The CDR3 DNA follows: TGCGCCAGCAGCCGAGGGGATTCGGATAATTCACCCCTCCACTTT.

The V and J genes are TRBV11-3 and TRBJ2-7; D remains ambiguous. V lost 5 bases and J lost 1, with 9 bases in between. Germline V gene data show CDR1 as SGHNT and CDR2 as YENEEA. The CDR3 runs 13 residues. This CDR3 reads CASSRTASYEQYF. CDR3 coding DNA: TGTGCCAGCAGCCGGACCGCTTCCTACGAGCAGTACTTC. The full variable domain, completed using reference TRBV11-3 and TRBJ2-7, is EAGVVQSPRYKIIEKKQPVAFWCNPISGHNTLYWYLQNLGQGPELLIRYENEEAVDDSQLPKDRFSAERLKGVDSTLKIQPAELGDSAVYLCASSRTASYEQYFGPGTRLTVT.

The chain carries TRBV5-1 and TRBJ1-3; D call uncertain. Germline V gives CDR1 SGHRS, CDR2 YFSETQ. CDR3 length: 12 residues. V gave up 5 bases and J gave up 2 bases, with 5 bases separating them. CDR3 region: CASSGAGNTIYF. In nucleotides, the CDR3 is TGCGCCAGCAGTGGGGCTGGAAACACCATATATTTT.

This clone was observed a single time. J is TRBJ2-1 and V is TRBV2; 8 bases are a match to TRBD1. The CDR3 has 13 residues. Trimming cost V 4 bases and J 7 bases; bases outside gene matches: 3. Per germline, CDR1 SNHLY and CDR2 FYNNEI. The DNA of the CDR3 is TGTGCCAGCAGTGTAGGGACAGGAAATGAGCAGTTCTTC. As protein: CASSVGTGNEQFF.

CDR3 loop: CASSEEVPGVRETQYF. CDR3 sequence (DNA): TGTGCCAGCAGTGAAGAGGTCCCCGGGGTTAGGGAGACCCAGTACTTC. The gene calls are TRBV2 and TRBJ2-5, with D maybe TRBD2 (5 bases). The V gene's germline CDR1 is SNHLY and CDR2 FYNNEI. Trimming shortened V by 1 base and J by 5 bases, and 17 bases separated the two germline ends. The CDR3 is 16 amino acids.

On this clone: Within the sample, other DNA sequences also encode this same CDR3. The rearrangement links TRBV6-5 to TRBJ1-1; the D is unclear. V dropped 4 bases and J dropped 2 bases, with 8 bases sitting between them. Germline V lookup: CDR1 MNHEY, CDR2 SVGAGI. CDR3 length: 13 amino acids. CDR3 in DNA: TGTGCCAGCAGTTCCTCCGTTAACACTGAAGCTTTCTTT. As protein: CASSSSVNTEAFF.

The rearrangement links TRBV12-3 or TRBV12-4 to TRBJ1-1; D remains unclear. This CDR3 is built from 12 residues. V dropped 7 bases and J dropped 11 bases, with 17 bases sitting between them. This chain's CDR3 is CASIPPAGRAFF. CDR3 bases: TGTGCCAGCATACCCCCGGCTGGTAGGGCTTTCTTT.

This clone was recorded only once. V gene TRBV10-3 combines with J gene TRBJ2-1, with 10 bases lining up with TRBD1. Germline-derived CDR1 and CDR2 are ENHRY and SYGVKD. The V gene end was trimmed by 3 bases and the J gene end by 7 bases; junction bases not matched to a gene: 9. The CDR3 loop spans 16 amino acids. The CDR3: CAISERTGGQDNEQFF. DNA of the CDR3: TGTGCCATCAGTGAACGGACAGGGGGACAAGATAATGAGCAGTTCTTC.